One and the same sample provided the 10 T cell receptor beta chains below, sequenced in a study of CD8 T cells in ankylosing spondylitis. TCRdb reanalysed the 5' RACE reads using MiXCR and keeps one entry per CDR3 protein. This table has 250,000 to 350,000 distinct CDR3 sequences, 20% appearing once. Source material: blood, either unsorted or a sorted T cell fraction (not recorded which). These receptors were collected from a male donor with ankylosing spondylitis or in good health (not recorded which).

This chain joins TRBV12-3 or TRBV12-4 and TRBJ1-4, with D perhaps TRBD1 (6 bases). The CDR3 loop spans 16 amino acids. V dropped 1 base and J dropped 8 bases, with 17 bases sitting between them. The CDR3 here is CASSLVLTGMEEKLFF. CDR3 in DNA: TGTGCCAGCAGTTTAGTCCTTACAGGGATGGAAGAAAAACTGTTTTTT.

This clonotype showed up many times. The rearrangement links TRBV5-1 to TRBJ1-2; the match to TRBD1 covers 7 bases. The CDR3 length is 13 residues. Trimming removed 4 bases from V and 8 bases from J; junction bases left unmatched: 8. Germline V gene data show CDR1 as SGHRS and CDR2 as YFSETQ. The CDR3: CASSPDRVLGYTF. The CDR3, as DNA: TGCGCCAGCAGCCCCGACAGGGTTTTGGGCTACACCTTC.

This clonotype was observed a few times. This chain joins TRBV7-8 and TRBJ2-5; 8 bases align to TRBD2. This CDR3 is built from 17 residues. Germline loops: CDR1 SGHVS, CDR2 FQNEAQ. V dropped 5 bases and J dropped 1; count of bases not matched to a gene: 12. Written as DNA, the CDR3 is TGTGCCAGCAGCCTCCTTCCTCGACTAGCGAGCCAAGAGACCCAGTACTTC. Translation: CASSLLPRLASQETQYF.

The V and J genes are TRBV6-2 or TRBV6-3 and TRBJ2-7; D could derive from TRBD1 or TRBD2 (6 bases each). Trimming removed 8 bases at V and 1 base at J, with 15 bases between. This CDR3 has 14 amino acids. CDR1 MNHEY and CDR2 SVGEGT come from the germline V gene. CDR3 loop: CASGKGGISYEQYV. CDR3 nucleotide sequence: TGTGCCAGCGGTAAGGGGGGCATATCCTACGAGCAGTACGTC.

Here the CDR3 DNA reads TGTGCCAGCAGTACACGTCCCGGGACACAACAAGAGACCCAGTACTTC. Protein product: CASSTRPGTQQETQYF. J is TRBJ2-5 and V is TRBV12-3 or TRBV12-4; perhaps TRBD1 as D (6 bases). V lost 5 bases, J lost 2 bases, and 18 bases lay in between. The CDR3 loop spans 16 amino acids.

This clonotype came up a few times. The rearrangement uses TRBV5-1 and TRBJ2-5; perhaps TRBD1 as D (6 bases). The CDR3 has 15 residues. V was cut by 4 bases and J by 2 bases, with 15 bases left in between. Germline V gene lookup returns CDR1 SGHRS and CDR2 YFSETQ. CDR3 nucleotide sequence: TGCGCCAGCAGCCGACTGACAGGTGGGCAAGAGACCCAGTACTTC. Amino acid sequence: CASSRLTGGQETQYF.

This clonotype was counted a few times. This chain uses TRBV27 with TRBJ2-2; 9 nucleotides match TRBD1. From germline, CDR1 is MNHEY and CDR2 SMNVEV (reference sequence). Trimming at V came to 2 bases and at J to 5 bases, leaving 3 bases not matched to a gene. This CDR3 comprises 15 residues. CDR3 protein: CASSLRTGDTGELFF. The CDR3 bases are TGTGCCAGCAGTTTAAGGACAGGGGATACCGGGGAGCTGTTTTTT.

The table lists this clonotype with a few counts. The chain joins TRBV11-2 to TRBJ2-3; D may be TRBD1 or TRBD2 (5 bases each). CDR1 is SGHAT and CDR2 is FQNNGV in the germline V gene. Trimming stripped 1 base from V and 8 bases from J, with 19 bases between. The length of the CDR3 is 16 residues. The CDR3 reads CASSLGSGLGGGTQYF. CDR3 in DNA: TGTGCCAGCAGCTTAGGCTCGGGGCTGGGTGGCGGTACGCAGTATTTT.

CDR3 nucleotides: TGTGCCACCAGTGAGTCAGAGACCCAGTACTTC. Translation: CATSESETQYF. The rearrangement uses TRBV24-1 and TRBJ2-5; D gene uncertain. The CDR3 runs 11 residues. Trimming left V 4 bases short and J 4 bases short, with 3 bases between. The germline V gene has CDR1 KGHDR and CDR2 SFDVKD.

In its sample, this clonotype was seen a few times. The chain joins TRBV5-1 to TRBJ2-1; TRBD2 aligns across 11 bases. J was trimmed by 3 bases and V by 4 bases; bases with no gene match: 9. CDR1 SGHRS and CDR2 YFSETQ come from the germline V gene. This CDR3 region has 17 residues. Written as DNA, the CDR3 is TGCGCCAGCAGCGTGGGAGGCGGGACTAGCGGCTACAATGAGCAGTTCTTC. It is translated as CASSVGGGTSGYNEQFF.